This is a list of T cell receptor beta chains from one sample in a study of cytomegalovirus exposure and HLA in healthy donors. TCRdb keeps only in-frame clones here, not all; method: immunoSEQ multiplex PCR. The profile shows approximately 190,000 clones, roughly nine tenths of them singletons. Sequencing input: PBMCs. The receptors come from a boy between 2 and 10 years old in good health and CMV-seronegative. The CDR3 runs from the conserved cysteine through the conserved F or W. The D gene is left open where the match is weak. Size is stated for part of the rows, as once, few or many counts, or as a class when the clone is expanded.

v_gene,j_gene,d_gene,abundance,CDR3aa,CDR3nt
TRBV27,TRBJ2-1,-,-,CASSLADYREQFF,TGTGCCAGCAGTTTGGCCGACTATCGGGAGCAGTTCTTC
TRBV14,TRBJ1-2,-,once,CASSQDRHGYTF,TGTGCCAGCAGCCAAGATCGACACGGCTACACCTTC
TRBV10-3,TRBJ1-1,-,-,CAISELQEAFF,TGTGCCATCAGTGAGCTGCAGGAAGCTTTCTTT
TRBV5-4,TRBJ1-1,-,-,CASSSQFGRGNTEAFF,TGTGCCAGCAGCTCGCAATTCGGCAGGGGGAACACTGAAGCTTTCTTT
TRBV5-1,TRBJ1-1,-,-,CASSSTGGNTEAFF,TGCGCCAGCAGCTCCACCGGGGGAAACACTGAAGCTTTCTTT
TRBV10-2,TRBJ2-2,TRBD2,-,CASMSPGTSGGAPAGELFF,TGCGCCAGCATGTCCCCCGGGACTAGCGGGGGGGCCCCGGCCGGGGAGCTGTTTTTT
TRBV28,TRBJ2-7,-,-,CASSTDYEQYF,TGTGCCAGCAGCACTGACTACGAGCAGTACTTC
TRBV19,TRBJ1-2,-,-,CASSIDVRNYGYTF,TGTGCCAGTAGTATAGATGTCAGAAATTATGGCTACACCTTC
TRBV5-4,TRBJ2-7,-,-,CASSLFSGSSYEQYF,TGTGCCAGCAGCTTGTTTAGCGGAAGCTCCTACGAGCAGTACTTC
TRBV7-8,TRBJ2-3,TRBD2,-,CASSQTSGRRTDTQYF,TGTGCCAGCAGCCAAACTAGCGGGAGACGGACAGATACGCAGTATTTT
TRBV6-5,TRBJ1-1,-,-,CASRPPAAVNTEAFF,TGTGCCAGCAGACCGCCGGCAGCGGTGAACACTGAAGCTTTCTTT
TRBV28,TRBJ2-7,-,-,CASSPLSGSTYEQYF,TGTGCCAGCAGTCCACTGTCGGGATCTACCTACGAGCAGTACTTC
TRBV2,TRBJ1-1,-,few,CASIGQNTEAFF,TGTGCCAGCATAGGACAGAACACTGAAGCTTTCTTT
TRBV19,TRBJ1-1,-,-,CASSIVGINTEAFF,TGTGCCAGTAGTATAGTGGGCATCAACACTGAAGCTTTCTTT
TRBV27,TRBJ1-2,TRBD1,once,CATQGQGTYGYTF,TGTGCCACCCAGGGACAGGGGACCTATGGCTACACCTTC
TRBV4-2,TRBJ1-1,-,-,CASSQEFGMNTEAFF,TGTGCCAGCAGCCAAGAGTTCGGGATGAACACTGAAGCTTTCTTT
TRBV11-3,TRBJ2-2,TRBD2,-,CASSLLLPGGNGELFF,TGTGCCAGCAGCTTACTTCTGCCGGGAGGAAACGGGGAGCTGTTTTTT
TRBV19,TRBJ1-3,-,-,CASSILRTDSGNTIYF,TGTGCCAGTAGTATACTACGGACAGATTCTGGAAACACCATATATTTT
TRBV15,TRBJ2-2,-,once,CATSRDLPTGRAGELFF,TGTGCCACCAGCAGAGACCTACCGACAGGTAGGGCCGGGGAGCTGTTTTTT
TRBV19,TRBJ1-1,-,few,CASNGPKATEAFF,TGTGCCAGTAATGGGCCGAAGGCCACTGAAGCTTTCTTT
TRBV6-6,TRBJ2-7,-,-,CASSYSRTATYEQYF,TGTGCCAGCAGTTACTCACGGACAGCAACCTACGAGCAGTACTTC
TRBV6-4,TRBJ1-2,TRBD1,-,CASSLGQGQGYTF,TGTGCCAGCAGTTTGGGACAGGGACAAGGCTACACCTTC
TRBV28,TRBJ2-1,-,-,CASSPPQEYNEQFF,TGTGCCAGCAGTCCGCCTCAGGAATACAATGAGCAGTTCTTC
TRBV6-1,TRBJ2-1,TRBD2,-,CASSEAGLAGVGQFF,TGTGCCAGCAGTGAAGCGGGCCTAGCGGGAGTGGGTCAGTTCTTC
TRBV4-1,TRBJ2-1,TRBD1,-,CASSTGQGISETQFF,TGCGCCAGCAGCACCGGACAGGGGATTTCGGAGACCCAGTTCTTC
TRBV2,TRBJ2-7,-,-,CASSNRDTPFGEQYF,TGTGCCAGCAGTAACCGGGACACACCCTTTGGCGAGCAGTACTTC
TRBV29-1,TRBJ2-5,-,-,CSVEEFTGETTQYF,TGCAGCGTTGAAGAATTTACGGGAGAGACGACCCAGTACTTC
TRBV9,TRBJ2-2,TRBD2,-,CASSGIAGKNTGELFF,TGTGCCAGCAGCGGTATAGCGGGGAAGAACACCGGGGAGCTGTTTTTT
TRBV6-5,TRBJ2-5,TRBD2,-,CASTTSGRIGETQYF,TGTGCCAGCACCACAAGCGGGAGAATTGGGGAGACCCAGTACTTC
TRBV11-2,TRBJ2-7,-,-,CASSLYSAYEQYF,TGTGCCAGCAGCTTATACTCCGCCTACGAGCAGTACTTC
TRBV28,TRBJ1-1,-,-,CASSDFRGRTTEAFF,TGTGCCAGCAGTGACTTCAGGGGACGGACCACTGAAGCTTTCTTT
TRBV7-9,TRBJ2-7,-,-,CASSFPPRRAREQYF,TGTGCCAGCAGCTTCCCTCCCCGCAGGGCTCGGGAGCAGTACTTC
TRBV5-1,TRBJ2-7,-,-,CASRFERGYEQYF,TGCGCCAGCAGATTCGAAAGGGGATACGAGCAGTACTTC
TRBV27,TRBJ1-1,TRBD1,-,CASRHRDRGGNTEAFF,TGTGCCAGCAGGCACCGGGACAGGGGGGGGAACACTGAAGCTTTCTTT
TRBV4-1,TRBJ2-1,TRBD2,-,CASSQLAGVTYNEQFF,TGCGCCAGCAGCCAACTAGCGGGGGTGACTTACAATGAGCAGTTCTTC
TRBV7-3,TRBJ2-5,-,once,CASSLIASETQYF,TGTGCCAGCAGCTTAATAGCCTCAGAGACCCAGTACTTC
TRBV5-1,TRBJ1-1,TRBD1,-,CASSQGQGINTEAFF,TGCGCCAGCAGCCAGGGACAGGGAATAAACACTGAAGCTTTCTTT
TRBV28,TRBJ1-6,-,-,CASSLTRGSYNSPLHF,TGTGCCAGCAGCCTTACCAGGGGATCCTATAATTCACCCCTCCACTTT
TRBV19,TRBJ1-2,-,-,CASSPLDSFYGYTF,TGTGCCAGTAGCCCCCTGGACAGTTTCTATGGCTACACCTTC
TRBV28,TRBJ2-7,-,few,CASSFIRGSSYEQYF,TGTGCCAGCAGTTTCATCCGGGGGAGCTCCTACGAGCAGTACTTC
TRBV11-2,TRBJ1-2,-,-,CASSLYPGRGEGYTF,TGTGCCAGCAGTCTATACCCAGGCAGGGGAGAGGGCTACACCTTC
TRBV30,TRBJ2-3,-,once,CAWSREAADTQYF,TGTGCCTGGTCCCGAGAGGCGGCAGATACGCAGTATTTT
TRBV7-9,TRBJ1-2,-,-,CASSPTINYRDNGYTF,TGTGCCAGCAGCCCGACGATAAACTACAGGGACAATGGCTACACCTTC
TRBV7-2,TRBJ2-2,TRBD2,-,CASSPRGLAALANTGELFF,TGTGCCAGCAGCCCCCGGGGACTAGCGGCACTCGCGAACACCGGGGAGCTGTTTTTT
TRBV15,TRBJ2-7,TRBD1,-,CATSSRTGGSTYF,TGTGCCACCAGCAGTCGGACAGGTGGATCTACGTACTTC
TRBV27,TRBJ2-7,TRBD1,-,CASSLRGDRGPYEQYF,TGTGCCAGCAGTTTAAGAGGGGACAGGGGCCCCTACGAGCAGTACTTC
TRBV19,TRBJ1-1,TRBD1,-,CASSIGGTGARAFF,TGTGCCAGTAGTATAGGGGGGACAGGGGCCCGAGCTTTCTTT